Sequencing of this TCR beta chain was carried out in a study of blood T cell repertoires in COVID-19. This CDR3 has 11 residues. V was pared by 5 bases and J by 8 bases, with 9 bases between. From germline, CDR1 is LNHDA and CDR2 SQIVND (reference sequence). TCRdb's copy holds only in-frame clones and misses some; the assay was immunoSEQ multiplex PCR. The sample consists of almost 250,000 clones, roughly 86% of them appearing once. This TCR was recovered from a woman aged 55-69 years who had recovered from COVID-19. Sequenced sample: peripheral blood. The V and J genes are TRBV19 and TRBJ1-2; no firm D call. CDR3 DNA sequence: TGTGCCAGTAGTCGGAGATTCGGCTACACCTTC. This gives the protein CASSRRFGYTF.